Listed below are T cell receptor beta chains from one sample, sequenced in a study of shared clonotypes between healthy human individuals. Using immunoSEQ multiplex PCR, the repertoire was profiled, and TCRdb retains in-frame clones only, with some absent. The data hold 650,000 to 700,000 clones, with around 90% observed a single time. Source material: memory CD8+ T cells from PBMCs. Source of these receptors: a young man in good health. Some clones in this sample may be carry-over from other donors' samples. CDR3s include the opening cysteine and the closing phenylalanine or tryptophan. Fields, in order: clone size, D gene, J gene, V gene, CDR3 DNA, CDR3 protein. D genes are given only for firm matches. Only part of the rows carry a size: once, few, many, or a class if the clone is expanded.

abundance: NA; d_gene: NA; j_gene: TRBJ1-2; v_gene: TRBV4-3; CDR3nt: TGCGCCAGCAGCCAAGAACTGGCCTCTAACTATGGCTACACCTTC; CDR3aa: CASSQELASNYGYTF
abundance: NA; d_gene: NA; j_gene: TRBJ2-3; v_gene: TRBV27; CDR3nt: TGTGCCAGCAGTGAATCTTTTGGAGGAGAGTTTACGCAGTATTTT; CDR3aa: CASSESFGGEFTQYF
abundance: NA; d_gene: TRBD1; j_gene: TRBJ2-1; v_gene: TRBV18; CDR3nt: TGTGCCAGCTCACCCCCGGGACAGGGAAGCTACAATGAGCAGTTCTTC; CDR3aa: CASSPPGQGSYNEQFF
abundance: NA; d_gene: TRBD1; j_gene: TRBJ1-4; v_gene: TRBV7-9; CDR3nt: TGTGCCAGCAGCGGGGACAGGATCGAAAAACTGTTTTTT; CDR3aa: CASSGDRIEKLFF
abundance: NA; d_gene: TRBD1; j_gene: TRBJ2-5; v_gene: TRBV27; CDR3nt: TGTGCCAGCAAACATAAGGGACCGAGGGGGCGAGAGACCCAGTACTTC; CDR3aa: CASKHKGPRGRETQYF
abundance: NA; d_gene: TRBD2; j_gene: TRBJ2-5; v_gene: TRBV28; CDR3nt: TGTGCCAGCAGTTTGCGGGCTAGCGGCCTCCAAGAGACCCAGTACTTC; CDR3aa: CASSLRASGLQETQYF
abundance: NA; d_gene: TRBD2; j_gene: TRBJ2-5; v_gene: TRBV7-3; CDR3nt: TGTGCCAGCAGCTTGGCCGGACTAGCGGACTGGAGGGAGACCCAGTACTTC; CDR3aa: CASSLAGLADWRETQYF
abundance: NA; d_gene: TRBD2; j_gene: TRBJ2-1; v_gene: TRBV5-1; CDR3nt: TGCGCCAGCGGGGCTAGCGGGAGTCAGCATGAGCAGTTCTTC; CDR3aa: CASGASGSQHEQFF
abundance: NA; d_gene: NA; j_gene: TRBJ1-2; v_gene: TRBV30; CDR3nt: TGTGCCTGCCACGGGATTAAAACGAACTATGGCTACACCTTC; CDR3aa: CACHGIKTNYGYTF
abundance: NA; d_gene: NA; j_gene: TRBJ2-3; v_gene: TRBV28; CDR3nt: TGTGCCAGCAGTTTAGGGTTGAGCGGATCCGGCAGGTCAGATACGCAGTATTTT; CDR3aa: CASSLGLSGSGRSDTQYF
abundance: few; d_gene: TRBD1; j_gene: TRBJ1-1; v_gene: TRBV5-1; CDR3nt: TGCGCCAGCAGGTATGCAGGGGGTCAAACTGAAGCTTTCTTT; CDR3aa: CASRYAGGQTEAFF
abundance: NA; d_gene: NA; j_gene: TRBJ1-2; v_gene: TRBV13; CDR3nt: TGTGCCAGCAGCTCCGGACGGGAGTACTATGGCTACACCTTC; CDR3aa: CASSSGREYYGYTF
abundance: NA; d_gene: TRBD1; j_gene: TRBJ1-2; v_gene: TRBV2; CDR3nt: TGTGCCAGCAGTGAAGCGGGGACAGGGGAGGACTATGGCTACACCTTC; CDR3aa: CASSEAGTGEDYGYTF
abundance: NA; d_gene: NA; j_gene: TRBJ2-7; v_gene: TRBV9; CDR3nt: TGTGCCAGCAGCGTGGACTCGCGGGCGTACGAGCAGTACTTC; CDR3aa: CASSVDSRAYEQYF
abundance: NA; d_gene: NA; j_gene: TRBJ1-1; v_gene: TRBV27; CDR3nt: TGTGCCAGCAGTTTATCGGCCGAGGGGACTGAAGCTTTCTTT; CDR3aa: CASSLSAEGTEAFF
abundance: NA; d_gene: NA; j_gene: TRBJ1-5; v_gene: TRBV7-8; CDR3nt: TGTGCCAGCAGCTCCCAGGGAAATAGCAATCAGCCCCAGCATTTT; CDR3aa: CASSSQGNSNQPQHF
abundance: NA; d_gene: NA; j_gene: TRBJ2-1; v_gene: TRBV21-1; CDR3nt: TGTGCCAGCAGCAAAGACCGTGGGGCGGTCGAGGGTGGGAAGTTAGATGAGCAGTTCTTC; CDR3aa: CASSKDRGAVEGGKLDEQFF
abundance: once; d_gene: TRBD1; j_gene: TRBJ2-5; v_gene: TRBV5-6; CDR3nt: TGTGCCAGCAGCAGGGACAGGGAGGGGGAAGAGACCCAGTACTTC; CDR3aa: CASSRDREGEETQYF
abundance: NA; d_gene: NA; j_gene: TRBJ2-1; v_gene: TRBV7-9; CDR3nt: TGTGCCAGCAGCTTTCAGGGCTCCAATGAGCAGTTCTTC; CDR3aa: CASSFQGSNEQFF
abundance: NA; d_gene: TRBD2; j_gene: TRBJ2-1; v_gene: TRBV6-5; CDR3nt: TGTGCCAGCAGTTACCGGACTAGCGGGAGATACAATGAGCAGTTCTTC; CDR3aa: CASSYRTSGRYNEQFF
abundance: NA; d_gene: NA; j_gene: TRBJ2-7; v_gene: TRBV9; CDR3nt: TGTGCCAGCAGCCCGAGGCTGCGGGTCCCGGTAGTTTACGAGCAGTACTTC; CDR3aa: CASSPRLRVPVVYEQYF
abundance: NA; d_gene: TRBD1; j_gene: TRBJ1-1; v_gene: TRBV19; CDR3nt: TGTGCCAGTAGTGATCCAGGACAGGGGCCTTGGAACACTGAAGCTTTCTTT; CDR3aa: CASSDPGQGPWNTEAFF
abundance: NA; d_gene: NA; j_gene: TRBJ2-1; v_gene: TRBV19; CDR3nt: TGTGCCATTGGTACCCGGGACTCTCTTTACAATGAGCAGTTCTTC; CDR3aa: CAIGTRDSLYNEQFF
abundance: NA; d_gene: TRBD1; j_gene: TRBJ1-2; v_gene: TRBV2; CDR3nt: TGTGCCAGCAGTCCTAGGGTATGGGACAGCCCATCCTATGGCTACACCTTC; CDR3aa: CASSPRVWDSPSYGYTF
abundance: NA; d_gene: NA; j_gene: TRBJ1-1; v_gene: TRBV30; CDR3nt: TGTGCCTGGAGTGTTACGGGAACTGAAGCTTTCTTT; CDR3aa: CAWSVTGTEAFF
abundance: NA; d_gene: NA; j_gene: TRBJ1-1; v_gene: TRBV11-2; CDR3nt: TGTGCCAGCAGCTCTAGACAGATTCCAGAAGCTTTCTTT; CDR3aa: CASSSRQIPEAFF
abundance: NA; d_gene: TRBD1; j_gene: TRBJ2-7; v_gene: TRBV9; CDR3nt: TGTGCCAGCAGCGCACAACAGGGGGCGCGCCCCTACGAGCAGTACTTC; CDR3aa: CASSAQQGARPYEQYF
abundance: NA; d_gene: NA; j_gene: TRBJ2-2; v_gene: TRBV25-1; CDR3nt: TGTGCCAGCAGTGAATATACCGGGGAGCTGTTTTTT; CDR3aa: CASSEYTGELFF
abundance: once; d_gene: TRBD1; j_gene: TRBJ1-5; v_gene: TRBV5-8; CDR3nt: TGTGCCAGCAGCCTCCACAGGGGGATATATAGCAATCAGCCCCAGCATTTT; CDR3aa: CASSLHRGIYSNQPQHF